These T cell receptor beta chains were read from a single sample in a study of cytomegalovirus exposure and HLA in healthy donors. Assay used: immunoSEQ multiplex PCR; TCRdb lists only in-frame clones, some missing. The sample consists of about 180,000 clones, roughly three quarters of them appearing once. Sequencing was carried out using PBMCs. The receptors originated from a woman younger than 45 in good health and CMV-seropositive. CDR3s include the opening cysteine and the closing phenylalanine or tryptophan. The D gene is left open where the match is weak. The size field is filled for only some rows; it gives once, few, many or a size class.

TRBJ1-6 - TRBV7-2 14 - TGTGCCAGCAGCTTTACGGACTCGAGTTCACCCCTCCACTTT CASSFTDSSSPLHF
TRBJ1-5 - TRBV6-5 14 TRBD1 TGTGCCAGCAGTTACCGGACAGGGGGGCAGCCCCAGCATTTT CASSYRTGGQPQHF
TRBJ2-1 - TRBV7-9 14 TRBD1 TGTGCCAGCAGCCAGGGGACAGACTACAATGAGCAGTTCTTC CASSQGTDYNEQFF
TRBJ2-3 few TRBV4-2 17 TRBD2 TGTGCCAGCAGCCAAGATCTAGCGGGGGGGCCTGAAGATACGCAGTATTTT CASSQDLAGGPEDTQYF
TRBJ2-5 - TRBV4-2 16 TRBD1 TGTGCCAGCAGCCAACCTCTCAGGGGGCGAAGGGAGACCCAGTACTTC CASSQPLRGRRETQYF
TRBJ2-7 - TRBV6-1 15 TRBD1 TGTGCTAGCAGTTTCGGACAGGCCCTCTCGAGCGAGCAGTACTTC CASSFGQALSSEQYF
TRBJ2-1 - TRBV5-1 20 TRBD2 TGCGCCAGCAGCTTGCTGGGCGGGGGGGGCCTCAGGCAATCCGGCAATGAGCAGTTCTTC CASSLLGGGGLRQSGNEQFF
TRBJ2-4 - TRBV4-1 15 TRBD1 TGCGCCAGCAGCCAGTATTTACAGGGGGCTTTCCTTCAGTACTTC CASSQYLQGAFLQYF
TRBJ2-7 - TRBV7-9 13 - TGTGCCAGCAGCTTCAGCGGGCGTTACGAGCAGTACTTC CASSFSGRYEQYF
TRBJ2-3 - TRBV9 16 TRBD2 TGTGCCAGCTCCATAGGGTGGCGGGGGAGCACAGATACGCAGTATTTT CASSIGWRGSTDTQYF
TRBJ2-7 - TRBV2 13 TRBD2 TGTGCCAGCAGTAGACTAGCGTGGGACGAGCAGTACTTC CASSRLAWDEQYF
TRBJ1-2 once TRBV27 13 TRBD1 TGTGCCAGCAGTGAGACAGGGTACTATGGCTACACCTTC CASSETGYYGYTF
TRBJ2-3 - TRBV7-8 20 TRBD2 TGTGCCAGCAGCTTAGCCCTTCTCTTGCGGGGGGGCCGCTCGACAGATACGCAGTATTTT CASSLALLLRGGRSTDTQYF
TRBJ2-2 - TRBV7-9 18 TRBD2 TGTTCCAGCAGCTCCCCGCGGGGGGGGGCCGTGAACACCGGGGAGCTGTTTTTT CSSSSPRGGAVNTGELFF
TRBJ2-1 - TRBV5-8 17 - TGTGCCAGCAGCTCAACAGGGTACACAGCCAACTACAATGAGCAGTTCTTC CASSSTGYTANYNEQFF
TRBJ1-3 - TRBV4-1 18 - TGCGCCAGCAGCCAAGATAGCCAGGGTAGAGGCTCTGGAAACACCATATATTTT CASSQDSQGRGSGNTIYF
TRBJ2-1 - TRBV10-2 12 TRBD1 TGCGCCAGCACCGCGGGACAGGTAGCTGAGTTCTTC CASTAGQVAEFF
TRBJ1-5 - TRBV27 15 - TGTGCCAGCAGTTTATCGGGCCCTAGCAATCAGCCCCAGCATTTT CASSLSGPSNQPQHF
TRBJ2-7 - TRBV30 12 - TGTGCCTGGAGTGTAGGGGGGGTCGAGCAGTACTTC CAWSVGGVEQYF
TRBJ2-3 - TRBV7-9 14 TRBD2 TGTGCCAGCAGCTTAGTTCTCTGGCGGGGGGGCCGGTATTTT CASSLVLWRGGRYF
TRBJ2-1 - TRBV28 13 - TGTGCCAGCAGTCTAGACAGCTACAATGAGCAGTTCTTC CASSLDSYNEQFF
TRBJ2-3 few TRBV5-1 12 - TGCGCCAGCGCTACAGACACAGATACGCAGTATTTT CASATDTDTQYF
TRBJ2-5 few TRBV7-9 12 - TGTTCCAGCAGCAAGCCCCAAGAGACCCAGTACTTC CSSSKPQETQYF
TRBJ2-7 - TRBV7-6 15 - TGTGCCAGCAGCAGTGAGACGGGGGTTACAAGGGAGCAGTACTTC CASSSETGVTREQYF
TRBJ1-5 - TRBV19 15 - TGTGCCAGTAGCCGACCGGCAGGGAGCAATCAGCCCCAGCATTTT CASSRPAGSNQPQHF
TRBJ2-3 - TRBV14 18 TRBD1 TGTGCCAGCAGCCAAGTAGCGTCCTGGGACAGACAAACCAATACGCAGTATTTT CASSQVASWDRQTNTQYF
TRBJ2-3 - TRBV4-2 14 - TGTGCCAGCAGCCAAGAAGGCAGGGCAGATACGCAGTATTTT CASSQEGRADTQYF
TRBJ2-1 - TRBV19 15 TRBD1 TGTGCCAGTAGTCCCGGGACAGGGTATTTGCATGAGCAGTTCTTC CASSPGTGYLHEQFF
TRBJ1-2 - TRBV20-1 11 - TGCAGTGCTTTTGACAGCTATGGCTACACCTTC CSAFDSYGYTF
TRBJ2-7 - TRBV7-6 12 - TGTGCCAGCAGCCCCTCCCCCTACGAGCAGTACTTC CASSPSPYEQYF
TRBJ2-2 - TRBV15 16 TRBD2 TGTGCCACCTCTACTAGCGGGGGGTACGGCACCGGGGAGCTGTTTTTT CATSTSGGYGTGELFF
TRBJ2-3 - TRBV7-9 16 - TGTGCCAGCAGCTTAGATCTCCTACAGAGCACAGATACGCAGTATTTT CASSLDLLQSTDTQYF
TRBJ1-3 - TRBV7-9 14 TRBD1 TGTGCCAGCAGCTCCGCAGACAGGGCAAACACCATATATTTT CASSSADRANTIYF
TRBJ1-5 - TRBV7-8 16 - TGTGCCAGCAGCTTAGGGAGGGTCCAGAACAATCAGCCCCAGCATTTT CASSLGRVQNNQPQHF
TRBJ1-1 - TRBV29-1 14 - TGCAGCGTCCATGGACTAAGGGAGGACACTGAAGCTTTCTTT CSVHGLREDTEAFF